This T cell receptor beta chain was sequenced for a study of blood T cells in healthy people across ages. Together with a sample-barcoded 5' primer, a J-beta primer mix was included in a second PCR lasting roughly 6 to 12 cycles. Via MiXCR, TCRdb re-called the 5' RACE reads, giving one row per CDR3 protein. The data show under 750,000 distinct CDR3 sequences, 47% seen once. Germline CDR1 SQVTM, CDR2 ANQGSEA. V was trimmed by 2 bases and J by 2 bases, leaving 16 bases between them. There are 16 residues in the CDR3. The specimen sequenced was blood. This clonotype was sampled from a man older than 75 in good health. The rearrangement uses TRBV29-1 and TRBJ2-1; a weak D match, TRBD1 (6 bases). The CDR3 sequence is CSVEPRQGRTYNEQFF. In DNA form, the CDR3 reads TGCAGCGTTGAACCTCGGCAGGGGAGAACCTACAATGAGCAGTTCTTC.